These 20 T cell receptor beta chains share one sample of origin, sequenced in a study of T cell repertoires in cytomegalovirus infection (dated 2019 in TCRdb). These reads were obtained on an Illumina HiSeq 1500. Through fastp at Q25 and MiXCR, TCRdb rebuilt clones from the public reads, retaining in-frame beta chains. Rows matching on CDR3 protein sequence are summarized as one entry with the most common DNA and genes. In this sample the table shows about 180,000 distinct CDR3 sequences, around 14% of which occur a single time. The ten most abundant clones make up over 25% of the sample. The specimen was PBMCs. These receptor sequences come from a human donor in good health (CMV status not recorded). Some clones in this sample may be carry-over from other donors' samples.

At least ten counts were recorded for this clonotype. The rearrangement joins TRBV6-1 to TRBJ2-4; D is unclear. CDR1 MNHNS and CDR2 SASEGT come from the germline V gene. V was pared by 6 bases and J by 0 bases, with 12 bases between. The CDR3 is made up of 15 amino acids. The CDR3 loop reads CASRSQRLAKNIQYF. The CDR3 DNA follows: TGTGCCAGCAGATCACAGCGTCTAGCCAAAAACATTCAGTACTTC.

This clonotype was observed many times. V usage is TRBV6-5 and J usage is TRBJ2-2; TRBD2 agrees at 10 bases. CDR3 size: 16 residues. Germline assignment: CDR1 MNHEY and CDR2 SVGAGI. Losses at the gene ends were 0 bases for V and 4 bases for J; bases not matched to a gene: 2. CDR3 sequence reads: CASSYSKREGTGELFF. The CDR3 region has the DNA TGTGCCAGCAGTTACTCGAAGCGGGAGGGCACCGGGGAGCTGTTTTTT.

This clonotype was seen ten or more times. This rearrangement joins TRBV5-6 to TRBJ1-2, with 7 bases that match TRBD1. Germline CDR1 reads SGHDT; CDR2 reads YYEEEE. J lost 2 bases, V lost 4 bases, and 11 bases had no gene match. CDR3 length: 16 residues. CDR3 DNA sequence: TGTGCCAGCAGCCCGACAGGGAGGCCTGAAAACTATGGCTACACCTTC. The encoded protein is CASSPTGRPENYGYTF.

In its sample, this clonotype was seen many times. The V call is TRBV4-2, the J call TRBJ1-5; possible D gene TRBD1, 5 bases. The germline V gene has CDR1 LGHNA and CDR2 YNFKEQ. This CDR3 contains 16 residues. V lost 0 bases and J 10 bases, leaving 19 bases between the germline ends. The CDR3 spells CASSQEGTGVVGPQHF. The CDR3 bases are TGTGCCAGCAGCCAAGAGGGAACAGGCGTGGTTGGTCCCCAGCATTTT.

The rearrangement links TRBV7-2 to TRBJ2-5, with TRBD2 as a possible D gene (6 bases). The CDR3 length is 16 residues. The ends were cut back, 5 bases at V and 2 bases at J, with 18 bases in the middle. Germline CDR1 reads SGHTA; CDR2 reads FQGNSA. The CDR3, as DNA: TGTGCCAGCAGCCCGAGGCGGCGGGGAGTACAAGAGACCCAGTACTTC. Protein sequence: CASSPRRRGVQETQYF.

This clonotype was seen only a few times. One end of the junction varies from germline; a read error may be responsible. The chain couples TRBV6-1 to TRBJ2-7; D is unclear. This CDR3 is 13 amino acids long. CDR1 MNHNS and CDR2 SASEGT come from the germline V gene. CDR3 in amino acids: CASREGWVNEQYF. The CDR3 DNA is TGTGCCAGCAGGGAAGGTTGGGTCAACGAGCAGTACTTC.

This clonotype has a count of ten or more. CDR3 sequence reads: CASSLIAGTTRGLHYEQYF. The CDR3 nucleotides read TGTGCCAGCAGCTTAATCGCCGGGACTACGAGGGGCCTACATTACGAGCAGTACTTC. This sequence joins TRBV7-8 and TRBJ2-7; 7 bases align to TRBD2. The germline gives CDR1 SGHVS, CDR2 FQNEAQ. This CDR3 spans 19 amino acids. Trimming took 2 bases from V and 4 from J; bases not matched to a gene: 20.

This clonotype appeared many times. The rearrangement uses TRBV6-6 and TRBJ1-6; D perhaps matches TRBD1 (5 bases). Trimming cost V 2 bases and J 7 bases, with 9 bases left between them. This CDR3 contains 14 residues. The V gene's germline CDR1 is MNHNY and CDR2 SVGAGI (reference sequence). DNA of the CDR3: TGTGCCAGCAGTTACACGGGGGAAAATTCACCCCTCCACTTT. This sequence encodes CASSYTGENSPLHF.

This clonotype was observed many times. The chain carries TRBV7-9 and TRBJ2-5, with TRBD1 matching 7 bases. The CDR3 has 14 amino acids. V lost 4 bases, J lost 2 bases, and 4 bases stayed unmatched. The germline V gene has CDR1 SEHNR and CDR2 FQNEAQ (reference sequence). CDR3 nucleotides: TGTGCCAGCAGCTCCGGGACAGCACAAGAGACCCAGTACTTC. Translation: CASSSGTAQETQYF. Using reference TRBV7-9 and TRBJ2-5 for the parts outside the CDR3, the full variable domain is DTGVSQNPRHKITKRGQNVTFRCDPISEHNRLYWYRQTLGQGPEFLTYFQNEAQLEKSRLLSDRFSAERPKGSFSTLEIQRTEQGDSAMYLCASSSGTAQETQYFGPGTRLLVL.

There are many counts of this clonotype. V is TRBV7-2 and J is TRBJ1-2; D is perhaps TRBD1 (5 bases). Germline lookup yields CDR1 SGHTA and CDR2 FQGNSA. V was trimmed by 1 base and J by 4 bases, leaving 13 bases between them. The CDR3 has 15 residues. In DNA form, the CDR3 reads TGTGCCAGCAGCTTAGTTTGGGACTCTCTCTATGGCTACACCTTC. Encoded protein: CASSLVWDSLYGYTF. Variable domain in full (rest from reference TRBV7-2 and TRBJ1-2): GAGVSQSPSNKVTEKGKDVELRCDPISGHTALYWYRQSLGQGLEFLIYFQGNSAPDKSGLPSDRFSAERTGGSVSTLTIQRTQQEDSAVYLCASSLVWDSLYGYTFGSGTRLTVV.

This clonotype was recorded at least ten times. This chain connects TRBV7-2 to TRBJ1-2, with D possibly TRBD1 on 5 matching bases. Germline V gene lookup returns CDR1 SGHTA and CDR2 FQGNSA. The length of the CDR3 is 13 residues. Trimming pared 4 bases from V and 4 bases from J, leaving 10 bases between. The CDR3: CASSSDSFYGYTF. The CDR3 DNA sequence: TGTGCCAGCAGCTCCGACAGCTTCTATGGCTACACCTTC.

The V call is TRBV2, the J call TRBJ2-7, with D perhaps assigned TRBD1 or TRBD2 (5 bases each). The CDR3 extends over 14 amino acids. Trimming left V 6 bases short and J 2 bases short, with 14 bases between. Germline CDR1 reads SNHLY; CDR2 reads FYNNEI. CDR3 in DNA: TGTGCCAGCAGAGTCCGGGACCTCCCCTACGAGCAGTACTTC. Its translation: CASRVRDLPYEQYF.

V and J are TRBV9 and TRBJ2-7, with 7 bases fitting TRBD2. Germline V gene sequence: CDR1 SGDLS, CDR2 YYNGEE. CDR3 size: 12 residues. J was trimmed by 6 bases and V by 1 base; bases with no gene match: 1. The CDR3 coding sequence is TGTGCCAGCAGCGTACCGGGAGGCGAGCAGTACTTC. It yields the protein CASSVPGGEQYF.

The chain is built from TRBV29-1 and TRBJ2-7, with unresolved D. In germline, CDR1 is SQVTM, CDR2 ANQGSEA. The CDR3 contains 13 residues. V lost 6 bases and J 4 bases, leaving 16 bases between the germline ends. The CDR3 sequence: CSVTGPPAYEQYF. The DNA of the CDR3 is TGCAGCGTAACGGGCCCACCAGCTTACGAGCAGTACTTC.

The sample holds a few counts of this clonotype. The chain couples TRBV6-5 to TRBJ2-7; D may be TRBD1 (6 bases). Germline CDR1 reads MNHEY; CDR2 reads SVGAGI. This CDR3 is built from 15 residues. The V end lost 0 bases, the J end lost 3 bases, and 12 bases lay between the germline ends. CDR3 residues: CASSYSGGQNYEQYF. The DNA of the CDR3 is TGTGCCAGCAGTTACTCAGGCGGACAGAACTACGAGCAGTACTTC.

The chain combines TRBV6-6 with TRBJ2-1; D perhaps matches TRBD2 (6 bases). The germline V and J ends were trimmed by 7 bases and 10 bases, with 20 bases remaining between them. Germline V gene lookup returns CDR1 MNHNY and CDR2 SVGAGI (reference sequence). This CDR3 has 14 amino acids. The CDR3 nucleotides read TGTGCCAGCATGTTCCACGGGGGAGGAGGGGAGCAGTTCTTC. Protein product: CASMFHGGGGEQFF.

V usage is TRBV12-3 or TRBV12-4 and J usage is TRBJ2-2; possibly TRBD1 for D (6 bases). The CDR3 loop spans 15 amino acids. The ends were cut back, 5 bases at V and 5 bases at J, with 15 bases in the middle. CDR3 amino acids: CASSPVSRGTGELFF. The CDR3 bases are TGTGCCAGCAGTCCGGTGTCCAGGGGAACCGGGGAGCTGTTTTTT.

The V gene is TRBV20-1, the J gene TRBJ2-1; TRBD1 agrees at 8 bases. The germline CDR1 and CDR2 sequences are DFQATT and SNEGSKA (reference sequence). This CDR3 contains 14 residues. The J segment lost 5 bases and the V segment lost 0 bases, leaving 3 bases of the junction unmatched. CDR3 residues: CSARDRTGHNEQFF. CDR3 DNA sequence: TGCAGTGCTAGAGACCGGACAGGGCACAATGAGCAGTTCTTC.

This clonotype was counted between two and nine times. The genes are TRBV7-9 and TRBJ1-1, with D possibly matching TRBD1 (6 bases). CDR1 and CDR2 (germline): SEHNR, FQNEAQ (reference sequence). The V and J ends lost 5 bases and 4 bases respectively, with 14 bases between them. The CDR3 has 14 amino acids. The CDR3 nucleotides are TGTGCCAGCAGCGAACAGGGTCTGGGCACTGAAGCTTTCTTT. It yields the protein CASSEQGLGTEAFF. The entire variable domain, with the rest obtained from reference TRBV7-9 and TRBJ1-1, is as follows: DTGVSQNPRHKITKRGQNVTFRCDPISEHNRLYWYRQTLGQGPEFLTYFQNEAQLEKSRLLSDRFSAERPKGSFSTLEIQRTEQGDSAMYLCASSEQGLGTEAFFGQGTRLTVV.

CDR3 nucleotides: TGTGCCAGTAGGATCCTACAGAGCAATCAGCCCCAGCATTTT. It specifies CASRILQSNQPQHF. This chain uses TRBV19 with TRBJ1-5, with D unresolved. Trimming took 6 bases from V and 1 from J, leaving 10 bases between them. This CDR3 has 14 amino acids. The V gene's germline CDR1 is LNHDA and CDR2 SQIVND (reference sequence).